Given below is one TCR beta chain in context. There are a few counts of this clone. Its antigen remains unidentified. Base quality data are lacking; no much larger clone is found one base away. Genomic DNA was extracted from sorted cells with the Quick-DNA Microprep Kit. Amplification of TCRbeta DNA was done with the immunoSEQ hsTCRbeta kit, following the protocol from the manufacturer. TCRbeta libraries were sequenced on an Illumina MiSeq instrument. The published analysis was carried out like this. Following removal of out-of-frame sequences, approximately 2.1 million distinct TCRbeta sequences were retained, with an average of around 70,000 per individual. Two values were used to score each individual: the count of about 160 previously reported CMV-associated TCRbeta sequences and the total count of productive distinct TCRbeta sequences. A beta-binomial model was reimplemented in Python, and scikit-learn random forests with default parameters were trained on US cohort data. Classifier performance on the Belgian cohort was reported as the median AUC with percentile confidence intervals calculated over 10,000 bootstrap iterations. Held by TCRdb, this immuneACCESS table contains in-frame sequences only and omits some clones. Under half of the omission traces to an unresolved V gene where checked; the cause of the rest is unknown. V and J calls plus clone size are reproduced from that table; the DNA served to infer D and trimming. Counted in this sample were roughly 53,000 clones; around three quarters of them appeared once. The leading ten clones occupy roughly 1.7% of the sample.

This sample is part of a study of memory CD4+ T cells and cytomegalovirus serostatus (dated by TCRdb to between 2018 and 2021). Notes on the research overall: The 33 healthy Belgian adults in the cohort included 9 who were CMV seropositive and approximately 24 who were CMV seronegative. The study sequenced CD4+ memory TCRbeta repertoires of a Belgian cohort with known cytomegalovirus serostatus to replicate a published TCR-based CMV serostatus classifier.

Taken from cysteine to phenylalanine, the CDR3 has 12 residues. Kept here is only the CDR3 DNA, which spans 36 bases and is read in frame from base 1. V drops 5 bases and J drops 5 bases, leaving 9 bases in between. The germline V gene supplies CDR1 SGHVS and CDR2 FNYEAQ. A FACSAria II was used to sort memory CD4+ T cells, defined as single viable CD3+CD4+CD8-CD45RO+ cells. To determine CMV serostatus, a Roche Elecsys assay was used that detects serum IgG against CMV pp150, pp28, p38 and p52. After the samples were thawed, total CD4+ T cells were enriched through positive selection using CD4 magnetic microbeads. The samples came from a separate study whose specific focus was interrogating the CD4+ T cell memory repertoire. Peripheral blood mononuclear cells were isolated and cryopreserved according to standard operating procedures, and serum was stored at -80 degrees C. Staining used CD3-PerCP (BW264/56), CD4-APC (RPA-T4), CD45RO-PE (UCHT1) and CD8-Pacific Orange (3B5) antibodies, with Sytox blue excluding non-viable cells.

The study at large found these results: CMV serostatus prediction reached a median bootstrapped AUC of about 0.95 with the original framework and just under 0.93 with a US-trained random forest. Among the 150 to 200 previously reported CMV-associated TCRbeta sequences, approximately 67 showed up in the CD4+ memory repertoires, with each one found in between one and five individuals. A median bootstrapped AUC of 0.95 with a 95% CI of 0.76-1.00 was achieved on the Belgian cohort by the original-framework classifier. The results were interpreted as suggesting that the CMV-associated TCR signature is largely present in the CD4+ memory repertoire. Only CD4+CD45RO+ memory cells were sequenced, in contrast to the original study, which included naive and memory CD4+ and CD8+ populations.

The chain joins TRBV7-6 to TRBJ1-1, with the identity of the D gene unclear. Sequencing was done on a sample of memory CD4+ T cells from blood. The sequence came from an adult in good health and CMV-seronegative. Read as DNA, the sequence is TGTGCCAGCAGCCTATCGGGAACTGAAGCTTTCTTT. Its translation is CASSLSGTEAFF.